The sequence of this TCR beta chain was determined in a study of blood T cells in healthy people across ages. A J-beta primer mix and a sample-barcoded 5' primer were used in a second PCR of roughly 7 to 12 cycles. TCRdb redid the calling of the 5' RACE reads with MiXCR, one entry per CDR3 protein. The sample contains approximately 1,000,000 distinct CDR3 sequences, 30% to 40% of which appear only once. General study findings and limits: Greater diversity and more naive CD4+ cells were seen in long-lived donors than in aged donors.

Per sample, a minimum of 6 million PBMCs were isolated. The total RNA that was extracted per sample amounted to at least 5 micrograms. The CDR3 sequence is 16 residues long. Germline V lookup: CDR1 LGHNA, CDR2 YNFKEQ. The V end was cut by 0 bases, the J end by 0 bases, with 9 bases between. Concerning this clonotype: As yet, its antigen is unknown.

The sequencing sample was made of blood. The receptor comes from a man aged 18 to 29 in good health. The V gene is TRBV4-2, the J gene TRBJ2-1; D gene uncertain. CDR3 residues: CASSQDTSSSYNEQFF. The CDR3, as DNA: TGTGCCAGCAGCCAAGATACATCCAGCTCCTACAATGAGCAGTTCTTC.